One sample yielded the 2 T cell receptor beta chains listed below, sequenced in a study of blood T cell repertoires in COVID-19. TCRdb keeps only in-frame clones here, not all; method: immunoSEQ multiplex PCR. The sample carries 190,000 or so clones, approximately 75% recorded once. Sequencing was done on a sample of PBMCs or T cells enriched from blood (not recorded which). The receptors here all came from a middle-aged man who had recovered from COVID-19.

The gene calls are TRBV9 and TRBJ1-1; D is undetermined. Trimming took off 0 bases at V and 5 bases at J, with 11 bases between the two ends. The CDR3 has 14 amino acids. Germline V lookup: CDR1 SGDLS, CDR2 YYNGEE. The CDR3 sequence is CASSVAGARTEAFF. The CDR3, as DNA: TGTGCCAGCAGCGTAGCGGGTGCCCGGACTGAAGCTTTCTTT.

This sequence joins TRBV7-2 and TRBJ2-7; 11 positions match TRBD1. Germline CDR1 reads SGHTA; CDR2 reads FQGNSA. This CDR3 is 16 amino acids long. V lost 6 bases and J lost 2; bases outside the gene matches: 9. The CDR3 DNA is TGTGCCAGCAGGATTGGTGGGACAGGGGGGCCCTACGAGCAGTACTTC. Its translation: CASRIGGTGGPYEQYF.